These 21 T cell receptor beta chains originate from one sample sequenced in a study of blood T cell repertoires in COVID-19. The repertoire was sequenced with immunoSEQ multiplex PCR; TCRdb's copy has only in-frame clones and lacks some. Among fewer than 350,000 clones, roughly 85% were seen once, and the ten largest hold around 6.9%. Sequenced sample: peripheral blood. The receptors come from a human donor in a cohort sampled during active COVID-19.

The chain employs TRBV5-1 and TRBJ1-1, with 9 bases fitting TRBD1. Losses at the gene ends were 4 bases for V and 6 bases for J; bases not matched to a gene: 1. The CDR3 contains 12 residues. CDR1 and CDR2 from the germline V gene are SGHRS and YFSETQ. The CDR3 coding sequence is TGCGCCAGCAGCAGGGACAGGGCTGAAGCTTTCTTT. It codes for CASSRDRAEAFF. The variable domain in full, completed from reference TRBV5-1 and TRBJ1-1, reads KAGVTQTPRYLIKTRGQQVTLSCSPISGHRSVSWYQQTPGQGLQFLFEYFSETQRNKGNFPGRFSGRQFSNSRSEMNVSTLELGDSALYLCASSRDRAEAFFGQGTRLTVV.

The rearrangement links TRBV7-9 to TRBJ1-5, with unresolved D. Deletions cut 1 base from V and 8 bases from J, with 9 bases between. CDR3 length equals 13 residues. Germline CDR1 is SEHNR and CDR2 is FQNEAQ (reference sequence). The CDR3 region has the DNA TGTGCCAGCAGCTTAGACCACTCCAAGCCCCAGCATTTT. It translates to CASSLDHSKPQHF.

The V gene is TRBV21-1, the J gene TRBJ1-4; the tabulated D call, TRBD1, remains unverified against the DNA. TRBV21-1 counts as a pseudogene. The CDR3 consists of 20 residues. Here the CDR3 reads CASKDFIMPKADRGLEKLFF. The CDR3 coding sequence is TGTGCCAGCAAGGATTTCATCATGCCCAAGGCGGACAGGGGACTTGAAAAACTGTTTTTT.

The chain joins TRBV3-1 (or the pseudogene TRBV3-2) to TRBJ2-5, with a weak D call TRBD2 (6 bases). CDR1 is LGHDT and CDR2 is YNNKEL in the germline V gene (reference sequence). The CDR3 extends over 13 amino acids. V was cut by 4 bases and J by 9 bases, with 15 bases left in between. This CDR3 reads CASSLTGWEAQYF. The CDR3 DNA reads as TGTGCCAGCAGCCTGACGGGGTGGGAGGCCCAGTACTTC.

This sequence joins TRBV4-2 and TRBJ1-2; D is ambiguous. The CDR3 is 13 amino acids. V lost 4 bases and J lost 4, with 10 bases in between. Germline V gene data show CDR1 as LGHNA and CDR2 as YNFKEQ. Here the CDR3 reads CASSPVLPYGYTF. CDR3 DNA sequence: TGTGCCAGCAGCCCGGTATTGCCCTATGGCTACACCTTC.

This clone turned up a few times. The chain couples TRBV15 to TRBJ1-3; tentative D call: TRBD1 (5 bases). The CDR3 has 15 amino acids. Trimming took 7 bases from V and 1 from J, leaving 14 bases between them. Germline V gene sequence: CDR1 LNHNV, CDR2 YYDKDF (reference sequence). CDR3 protein: CATKGKGSSGNTIYF. The CDR3 DNA sequence: TGTGCCACCAAGGGGAAGGGCTCTTCTGGAAACACCATATATTTT.

This rearrangement joins TRBV20-1 to TRBJ2-6; 7 nucleotides align to TRBD2. Germline CDR1 DFQATT, CDR2 SNEGSKA (reference sequence). CDR3 length: 17 amino acids. Trimming removed 3 bases from V and 0 bases from J; junction bases left unmatched: 8. This CDR3 reads CSASPSGAPSGANVLTF. Written as DNA, the CDR3 is TGCAGTGCTAGTCCCAGCGGGGCACCCTCTGGGGCCAACGTCCTGACTTTC.

The chain carries TRBV25-1 and TRBJ1-2, with D maybe TRBD1 (5 bases). Trimming pared 4 bases from V and 8 bases from J, leaving 17 bases between. CDR3 length: 14 residues. Looked up from germline, CDR1 is MGHDK and CDR2 is SYGVNS. CDR3 protein: CASSAVIQGSGYTF. As DNA, the CDR3 is TGTGCCAGCAGTGCCGTTATCCAGGGAAGCGGCTACACCTTC.

The chain is built from TRBV11-1 and TRBJ2-7; TRBD1 matches 8 bases. V lost 5 bases to trimming and J lost 6 bases; unmatched junction nucleotides: 6. The CDR3 spans 13 residues. The germline CDR1 and CDR2 sequences are SGHAT and FQDESV (reference sequence). This CDR3 is CASSLDRVGEQYF. The CDR3 nucleotides are TGTGCCAGCAGCCTGGACAGGGTAGGCGAGCAGTACTTC. Full variable domain (rest looked up from reference TRBV11-1 and TRBJ2-7): EAEVAQSPRYKITEKSQAVAFWCDPISGHATLYWYRQILGQGPELLVQFQDESVVDDSQLPKDRFSAERLKGVDSTLKIQPAELGDSAMYLCASSLDRVGEQYFGPGTRLTVT.

The genes are TRBV3-1 (or the pseudogene TRBV3-2) and TRBJ1-1; D might be TRBD1 (6 bases). Trimming pared 4 bases from V and 10 bases from J, leaving 10 bases between. The CDR3 has 11 residues. CDR1 and CDR2 from the germline V gene are LGHDT and YNNKEL (reference sequence). The chain's CDR3 is CASSPGVGAFF. The CDR3 DNA reads as TGTGCCAGCAGCCCAGGGGTTGGAGCTTTCTTT.

The gene calls are TRBV18 and TRBJ1-2; D gene uncertain. The V gene's germline CDR1 is KGHSH and CDR2 LQKENI. The germline V and J ends were trimmed by 4 bases and 2 bases, with 8 bases remaining between them. The CDR3 has 13 amino acids. CDR3 bases: TGTGCCAGCTCACGGGGAGTCAACTATGGCTACACCTTC. The encoded protein is CASSRGVNYGYTF.

The CDR3 DNA reads as TGTGCCAGTATAGCGGGGTCCGCTAGCACAGATACGCAGTATTTT. Protein product: CASIAGSASTDTQYF. The chain couples TRBV2 to TRBJ2-3, with 8 bases matching TRBD2. Trimming at V came to 9 bases and at J to 0 bases, leaving 8 bases not matched to a gene. Germline lookup yields CDR1 SNHLY and CDR2 FYNNEI. The CDR3 runs 15 residues.

This chain joins TRBV28 and TRBJ2-2, with TRBD2 as a possible D gene (6 bases). The CDR3 runs to 16 residues. Germline V lookup: CDR1 MDHEN, CDR2 SYDVKM. Trimming cost V 4 bases and J 4 bases, with 16 bases left between them. The CDR3 loop is CASSSSGRGGTGELFF. The CDR3, as DNA: TGTGCCAGCAGTTCTTCCGGGCGGGGTGGCACCGGGGAGCTGTTTTTT.

The table lists this clone with a few counts. The chain combines TRBV15 with TRBJ1-1; D is undetermined. Germline CDR1 is LNHNV and CDR2 is YYDKDF (reference sequence). The CDR3 is 13 amino acids. V shed 1 base and J shed 8 bases, with 11 bases lying between them. The chain's CDR3 is CATSRGRSTEAFF. The CDR3 coding sequence is TGTGCCACCAGCAGAGGGAGATCCACCGAAGCTTTCTTT. Using reference TRBV15 and TRBJ1-1 for the parts outside the CDR3, the full variable domain is DAMVIQNPRYQVTQFGKPVTLSCSQTLNHNVMYWYQQKSSQAPKLLFHYYDKDFNNEADTPDNFQSRRPNTSFCFLDIRSPGLGDTAMYLCATSRGRSTEAFFGQGTRLTVV.

The chain has TRBV6-5 and TRBJ2-1, with unresolved D. Germline loops: CDR1 MNHEY, CDR2 SVGAGI. The V and J ends lost 6 bases and 2 bases respectively, with 14 bases between them. This CDR3 has 15 residues. The CDR3 region has the DNA TGTGCCAGCAGGGGCACAAGAACGACCTACAATGAGCAGTTCTTC. Its protein is CASRGTRTTYNEQFF.

Only one count was recorded for this clone. A much larger clone lies one base from this, so it may be a read error. The V gene is TRBV19, the J gene TRBJ1-1; TRBD1 matches 9 bases. This CDR3 is 13 amino acids long. The germline gives CDR1 LNHDA, CDR2 SQIVND (reference sequence). V was pared by 7 bases and J by 3 bases, with 3 bases of the junction left unmatched. The CDR3 protein is CASTRDRDTEAFF. DNA for the CDR3: TGTGCCAGTACCCGGGACAGGGACACTGAAGCTTTCTTT.

This rearrangement joins TRBV6-4 to TRBJ2-1; tentatively, D is TRBD2 (6 bases). CDR3 length: 14 residues. The germline V gene encodes CDR1 MRHNA and CDR2 SNTAGT. Trimming left V 0 bases short and J 6 bases short, with 9 bases between. The CDR3 coding sequence is TGTGCCAGCAGTGACTCCCCGGGACTCAATGAGCAGTTCTTC. Its translation: CASSDSPGLNEQFF.

The chain carries TRBV5-6 and TRBJ1-3; TRBD1 matches 7 bases. V shed 0 bases, J shed 2 bases, and the junction held 11 bases outside the gene matches. Germline V gene data show CDR1 as SGHDT and CDR2 as YYEEEE. The CDR3 has 18 residues. CDR3: CASSLARQGRRAGNTIYF. In nucleotides, the CDR3 is TGTGCCAGCAGCTTGGCTAGACAGGGCCGACGGGCTGGAAACACCATATATTTT.

The V gene is TRBV4-2, the J gene TRBJ2-2, with no clear D. Germline CDR1 is LGHNA and CDR2 is YNFKEQ. This CDR3 spans 13 amino acids. V was trimmed by 1 base and J by 5 bases, leaving 5 bases between them. CDR3 residues: CASSQAITGELFF. As DNA, the CDR3 is TGTGCCAGCAGCCAAGCCATTACCGGGGAGCTGTTTTTT.

The J gene is TRBJ1-1, the V gene TRBV5-1, with a tentative D call TRBD1 (6 bases). Germline V gene data show CDR1 as SGHRS and CDR2 as YFSETQ. V lost 1 base, J lost 0 bases, and 10 bases lay in between. The length of the CDR3 is 15 residues. DNA of the CDR3: TGCGCCAGCAGCTTGAAGGACAGCTTGAACACTGAAGCTTTCTTT. It specifies CASSLKDSLNTEAFF. The whole variable domain, remainder taken from reference TRBV5-1 and TRBJ1-1, is KAGVTQTPRYLIKTRGQQVTLSCSPISGHRSVSWYQQTPGQGLQFLFEYFSETQRNKGNFPGRFSGRQFSNSRSEMNVSTLELGDSALYLCASSLKDSLNTEAFFGQGTRLTVV.

The chain combines TRBV24-1 with TRBJ2-2; perhaps TRBD1 as D (5 bases). The CDR3 spans 19 residues. CDR1 is KGHDR and CDR2 is SFDVKD in the germline V gene. The ends were cut back, 4 bases at V and 4 bases at J, with 24 bases in the middle. The chain's CDR3 is CATSEASTDLSLGTGELFF. The DNA of the CDR3 is TGTGCCACCAGTGAGGCTTCGACAGACCTATCCTTAGGCACCGGGGAGCTGTTTTTT.